A single sample gave rise to the 5 T cell receptor beta chains below, sequenced in a study of T cells after yellow fever vaccination. A single record per CDR3 protein comes from TCRdb applying MiXCR to the 5' RACE reads. The sample yields about 360,000 distinct CDR3 sequences, 6.2% seen once. The material sequenced was PBMCs, taken 5 days after the yellow fever booster vaccination. These receptors were obtained from a man younger than 40 who received the YFV17D yellow fever vaccine.

This clonotype was recorded many times. The chain recombines TRBV6-2 or TRBV6-3 with TRBJ2-7; D remains unclear. V was pared by 7 bases and J by 7 bases, with 17 bases between. The length of the CDR3 is 13 residues. The V gene's germline CDR1 is MNHEY and CDR2 SVGEGT. The CDR3 DNA reads TGTGCCAGCACTCACGCGCTCCGAAGGGAGCAGTACTTC. Translated, it gives CASTHALRREQYF.

The V and J genes are TRBV7-2 and TRBJ2-7; D is undetermined. V lost 5 bases and J lost 0, with 14 bases in between. This CDR3 region has 15 residues. CDR1 is SGHTA, CDR2 FQGNSA, per germline. Written as DNA, the CDR3 is TGTGCCAGCAGCAGGGCGGACCGAGGCTCCTACGAGCAGTACTTC. This codes for CASSRADRGSYEQYF.

This clonotype has more than one count but fewer than ten. The CDR3: CASSPYGRHGYTF. DNA of the CDR3: TGTGCCAGCAGCCCCTACGGCCGTCATGGCTACACCTTC. J is TRBJ1-2 and V is TRBV7-2; D is unclear. Germline CDR1 SGHTA, CDR2 FQGNSA. The CDR3 totals 13 residues. Deletions cut 5 bases from V and 6 bases from J, with 13 bases between.

This clonotype was seen many times. V is TRBV9 and J is TRBJ2-7; TRBD2 aligns across 13 bases. In germline, CDR1 is SGDLS, CDR2 YYNGEE. The CDR3 spans 16 residues. V lost 4 bases and J lost 1; bases outside the gene matches: 5. The CDR3, as DNA: TGTGCCAGCAGCAGGACTAGCGGGGGTAATTCCTACGAGCAGTACTTC. Translation gives CASSRTSGGNSYEQYF.

This clonotype was counted ten times or more. The J gene is TRBJ2-3, the V gene TRBV20-1; D is ambiguous. The CDR3 totals 12 residues. CDR1 and CDR2 from the germline V gene are DFQATT and SNEGSKA (reference sequence). Trimming left V 8 bases short and J 3 bases short, with 12 bases between. CDR3 DNA sequence: TGCAGTCTACAACCCGGAACAGATACGCAGTATTTT. Its translation is CSLQPGTDTQYF.